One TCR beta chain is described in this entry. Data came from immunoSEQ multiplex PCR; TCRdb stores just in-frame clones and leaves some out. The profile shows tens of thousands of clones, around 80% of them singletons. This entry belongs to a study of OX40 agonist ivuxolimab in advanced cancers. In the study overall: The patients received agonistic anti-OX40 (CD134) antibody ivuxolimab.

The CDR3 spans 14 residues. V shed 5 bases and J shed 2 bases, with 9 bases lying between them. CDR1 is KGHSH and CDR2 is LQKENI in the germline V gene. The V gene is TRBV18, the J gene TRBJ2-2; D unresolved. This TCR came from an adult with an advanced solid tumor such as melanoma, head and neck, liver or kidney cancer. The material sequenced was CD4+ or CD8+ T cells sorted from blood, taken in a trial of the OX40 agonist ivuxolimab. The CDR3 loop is CASSATQNTGELFF. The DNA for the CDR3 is TGTGCCAGCTCAGCGACCCAAAACACCGGGGAGCTGTTTTTT.